Listed below are T cell receptor beta chains from one sample, sequenced in a study of post-analysis software for immune sequencing data. Via MiXCR, TCRdb re-called the PCR reads, giving one row per CDR3 protein. The sample includes roughly 800,000 distinct CDR3 sequences, 40% to 55% of them seen just once. The sequencing input was blood. These receptors came from a girl aged 10-17 years with multiple sclerosis. Both conserved end residues are part of each CDR3. Fields, in order: clone size, J gene, CDR3 length, V gene, CDR3 protein. Clone size, where shown, is once, few, many, or a class for clones that have expanded.

>-|TRBJ1-1|15|TRBV7-9
CASSSRGQTNTEAFF
>-|TRBJ2-6|21|TRBV9
CASSVGEVGDSDFSGANVRTF
>-|TRBJ2-1|12|TRBV20-1
CSARELWSEQFF
>-|TRBJ2-1|16|TRBV9
CASSVVVGGFGDEQFF
>-|TRBJ2-7|12|TRBV10-3
CAISEAGAEQYF
>-|TRBJ1-5|13|TRBV20-1
CSARIPGQQPQHF
>few|TRBJ2-5|15|TRBV2
CASKLRTAQLETQYF
>few|TRBJ1-2|15|TRBV28
CASSSHGTGGLGYTF
>-|-|15|TRBV9
CASSAAGTSGNEQYF
>-|TRBJ1-5|13|TRBV9
CASSVQGNQPQHF
>many|TRBJ2-5|15|TRBV7-2
CASSLTALQEETQYF
>few|TRBJ1-2|16|TRBV20-1
CSARAPGQADNYGYTF
>-|TRBJ1-4|16|TRBV28
CASSPPRGPNNEKLFF
>few|TRBJ2-7|15|TRBV10-3
CAISESGPGRGEQYF
>-|TRBJ2-3|19|TRBV4-3
CASSQDHSGRAWSTDTQYF
>-|TRBJ1-4|14|TRBV7-9
CASSSPGTSEKLFF
>-|TRBJ1-5|14|TRBV18
CASSRAPSNQPQHF
>-|TRBJ2-7|14|TRBV5-1
CASSLKGRTYEQYF
>-|TRBJ1-1|13|TRBV20-1
CSARDMLRTEAFF
>-|TRBJ2-2|12|TRBV7-2
CASGGWAGELFF
>few|TRBJ2-3|15|TRBV28
CASSFGGGRGDTQYF
>-|TRBJ1-5|16|TRBV6-5
CAARPGQGIGNQPQHF
>-|TRBJ2-3|18|TRBV7-2
CASSVIGFSGSSTDTQYF
>-|TRBJ2-2|18|TRBV21-1
CASSKGLAGEVNTGELFF
>-|TRBJ2-4|13|TRBV9
CASSAGDSGEQYF
>-|TRBJ2-1|13|TRBV7-9
CASSSPRGNEQFF
>-|TRBJ1-6|15|TRBV4-2
CASSQGAAFQSPLHF
>once|TRBJ2-3|15|TRBV9
CASSVVGGEWDTQYF
>-|TRBJ2-1|15|TRBV21-1
CASSKATSRGNEQFF
>-|TRBJ2-4|16|TRBV20-1
CSARVAEVGAKNIQYF
>many|TRBJ2-3|15|TRBV7-2
CASSWSSGGTDTQYF
>-|TRBJ1-1|14|TRBV9
CASNARDRNTEAFF
>-|TRBJ1-2|14|TRBV12-3/TRBV12-4
CASSTGQTNYGYTF
>few|TRBJ2-7|15|TRBV4-1
CASSQDTDTAGQTYF
>-|TRBJ2-3|16|TRBV5-1
CASSLVTQTLGHTQYF
>few|TRBJ2-3|15|TRBV7-2
CASSPPRGLADTQYF
>-|TRBJ2-1|14|TRBV2
CASFRGGRVGEQFF
>few|TRBJ2-7|16|TRBV10-3
CAISDPRGRDNHEQYF
>few|TRBJ2-5|11|TRBV20-1
CSALGEETQYF
>few|TRBJ2-3|17|TRBV24-1
CATSTRTGTGESDTQYF
>few|TRBJ2-5|13|TRBV6-2/TRBV6-3
CASSFTGSGEQYF
>few|TRBJ2-5|14|TRBV18
CASSPTRGPETQYF
>few|TRBJ1-4|12|TRBV27
CASRGAGKGLFF
>-|TRBJ2-7|16|TRBV9
CASSVGANPNSYEQYF
>-|TRBJ2-1|17|TRBV27
CASSPPWAGALYNEQFF
>few|TRBJ2-1|15|TRBV11-1
CASSPWRGSDNEQFF
>-|TRBJ1-4|15|TRBV7-3
CASSLTGTGLEKLFF
>few|TRBJ1-4|15|TRBV6-6
CASSPQTGDNEKLFF
>-|TRBJ1-1|12|TRBV7-9
CASSSDRGKAFF
>-|TRBJ2-7|15|TRBV5-5
CASSFFPGLSYEQYF
>few|TRBJ1-1|17|TRBV6-2/TRBV6-3
CASSLFRMDRKNTEAFF
>few|TRBJ2-1|12|TRBV29-1
CSVPGTGAEQFF
>-|TRBJ2-1|15|TRBV27
CASSPPRTSNNEQFF
>-|TRBJ2-7|15|TRBV12-5
CASGWPRDSSYEQYF
>-|TRBJ2-4|16|TRBV29-1
CSVERAGPFLYNEQYF
>-|TRBJ2-3|13|TRBV20-1
CSAMRQTTDTQYF
>-|TRBJ2-1|13|TRBV2
CASSRDRVTEQFF
>-|TRBJ1-1|15|TRBV3-1
CASSQGLQLNTEAFF
>few|TRBJ2-1|17|TRBV9
CASSPGGGGSPYNEQFF
>-|TRBJ2-3|17|TRBV24-1
CATSDLGQGFSTDTQYF